One and the same sample provided the 11 T cell receptor beta chains below, sequenced in a study of shared clonotypes between healthy human individuals. Sequenced by immunoSEQ multiplex PCR; TCRdb stores in-frame clones only, minus some. Among roughly 1,000,000 clones listed, more than 75% were seen once. The sequencing input was memory CD4+ T cells from PBMCs. Stated subset: CD45RA-negative fraction. All receptors come from a young man in good health. Some clones in this sample may be carry-over from other donors' samples.

The chain combines TRBV19 with TRBJ2-7, with D possibly TRBD1 on 9 matching bases. Trimming removed 11 bases from V and 3 bases from J, with 17 bases in between. The CDR3 sequence is 13 residues long. Germline V CDR1 and CDR2: LNHDA, SQIVND (reference sequence). DNA of the CDR3: TGTGCCTCCGGGGGGGGACAGGGCTACGAGCAGTACTTC. It is translated as CASGGGQGYEQYF.

The rearrangement links TRBV7-3 to TRBJ1-1; 10 nucleotides agree with TRBD1. This CDR3 spans 13 amino acids. V gave up 5 bases and J gave up 10 bases; unmatched junction bases: 7. Germline values: CDR1 SGHTA, CDR2 FQGTGA. CDR3 region: CASSPRQGARAFF. CDR3 DNA sequence: TGTGCCAGCAGCCCTCGACAGGGGGCAAGAGCTTTCTTT.

CDR3 nucleotide sequence: TGTGCCAGCGCTCCATTTGGGAGCTCCTACGAGCAGTACTTC. It yields the protein CASAPFGSSYEQYF. The genes are TRBV9 and TRBJ2-7; D is possibly TRBD2 (5 bases). Germline V gives CDR1 SGDLS, CDR2 YYNGEE. The CDR3 has 14 amino acids. V was cut by 7 bases and J by 0 bases, with 14 bases left in between.

This chain links TRBV2 with TRBJ1-3, with 7 nucleotides matching TRBD1. Germline CDR1 reads SNHLY; CDR2 reads FYNNEI. The CDR3 covers 14 residues. Trimming at V came to 4 bases and at J to 3 bases, leaving 3 bases not matched to a gene. The CDR3 loop is CASSAGGLGNTIYF. CDR3 DNA: TGTGCCAGCAGTGCAGGGGGGCTTGGAAACACCATATATTTT.

The chain employs TRBV7-2 and TRBJ2-5; TRBD2 matches at 13 bases. The trim removed 1 base at V and 7 bases at J, leaving 9 bases unmatched. The germline gives CDR1 SGHTA, CDR2 FQGNSA. This CDR3 region has 17 residues. As DNA, the CDR3 is TGTGCCAGCAGCTTAGGGACTAGCGGGAGCTCCGGTCGGACCCAGTACTTC. Translating gives CASSLGTSGSSGRTQYF.

Turning to this clone: At the DNA level, this CDR3 is encoded by other sequences in the same sample as well. This rearrangement joins TRBV18 to TRBJ1-1; D is ambiguous. V was trimmed by 0 bases and J by 6 bases, leaving 8 bases between them. The germline V gene has CDR1 KGHSH and CDR2 LQKENI. The CDR3 extends over 13 amino acids. CDR3 coding DNA: TGTGCCAGCTCACCACCCGGTAGGGCTGAAGCTTTCTTT. This codes for CASSPPGRAEAFF.

This clone has a single count. The genes are TRBV7-2 and TRBJ1-2, with 10 bases fitting TRBD1. The ends lost 3 bases at V and 4 bases at J; junction bases unmatched: 5. The germline CDR1 and CDR2 sequences are SGHTA and FQGNSA. The CDR3 sequence is 15 residues long. CDR3: CASSLGQGSIYGYTF. CDR3 bases: TGTGCCAGCAGCTTGGGACAGGGGTCGATCTATGGCTACACCTTC.

The V gene is TRBV5-1, the J gene TRBJ2-3, with 14 nucleotides matching TRBD2. Trimming took 2 bases from V and 6 from J; bases not matched to a gene: 8. From germline, CDR1 is SGHRS and CDR2 YFSETQ. The CDR3 is 17 residues long. For the CDR3, the DNA is TGCGCCAGCAGCTTCCTACCGGGACTAGCGGGAGTTGATACGCAGTATTTT. The encoded protein is CASSFLPGLAGVDTQYF.

The CDR3 DNA sequence: TGCGCCAGCAGCCAAGGGCAGGGCGAATGGGCCCAGTACTTC. As protein: CASSQGQGEWAQYF. The V and J genes are TRBV4-1 and TRBJ2-5; possible D gene TRBD1, 5 bases. Germline V gives CDR1 MGHRA, CDR2 YSYEKL. The germline V and J ends were trimmed by 1 base and 9 bases, with 15 bases remaining between them. CDR3 length: 14 residues.

The V call is TRBV5-1, the J call TRBJ2-2; the D is unclear. V was shortened by 4 bases and J by 3 bases, with 10 bases between the two germline ends. CDR1 SGHRS and CDR2 YFSETQ come from the germline V gene. The CDR3 is 14 residues long. The CDR3 bases are TGCGCCAGCAGCATGGACCCGTACACCGGGGAGCTGTTTTTT. It codes for CASSMDPYTGELFF.

The CDR3 sequence is CASSLGALGTIQYF. The CDR3 nucleotides read TGCGCCAGCAGCTTGGGAGCGCTAGGCACCATTCAGTACTTC. The chain combines TRBV5-1 with TRBJ2-4; D gene uncertain. From germline, CDR1 is SGHRS and CDR2 YFSETQ. The CDR3 totals 14 residues. Trimming pared 0 bases from V and 9 bases from J, leaving 13 bases between. Together with reference TRBV5-1 and TRBJ2-4, the CDR3 gives the full variable domain: KAGVTQTPRYLIKTRGQQVTLSCSPISGHRSVSWYQQTPGQGLQFLFEYFSETQRNKGNFPGRFSGRQFSNSRSEMNVSTLELGDSALYLCASSLGALGTIQYFGAGTRLSVL.